The clone carrying this T cell receptor beta chain appeared a single time. The V end lost 1 base, the J end lost 0 bases, and 10 bases lay between the germline ends. Germline CDR1 reads SGHVS; CDR2 reads FNYEAQ. The CDR3 sequence is 15 residues long. The data originate from a study of T cell changes during pregnancy in multiple sclerosis. Only in-frame clones appear in the TCRdb table, and some are missing; sequencing was by immunoSEQ multiplex PCR. The data contain approximately 120,000 clones, about 95% of them singletons. The chain recombines TRBV7-6 with TRBJ2-7; maybe TRBD2 (6 bases). This sequence was found in a female donor with multiple sclerosis, enrolled in a pregnancy study. The specimen comprised peripheral blood, sampled after pregnancy. The CDR3 coding sequence is TGTGCCAGCAGCTTAGAGGGAGCGGGCTCCTACGAGCAGTACTTC. It yields the protein CASSLEGAGSYEQYF. The entire variable domain, with the rest obtained from reference TRBV7-6 and TRBJ2-7, is as follows: GAGVSQSPRYKVTKRGQDVALRCDPISGHVSLYWYRQALGQGPEFLTYFNYEAQQDKSGLPNDRFSAERPEGSISTLTIQRTEQRDSAMYRCASSLEGAGSYEQYFGPGTRLTVT.